The 17 T cell receptor beta chains below were found in one sample sequenced in a study of a mutant IDH1 vaccine in newly diagnosed glioma. Antigen specificity for these receptors is unknown. Sequencing used immunoSEQ multiplex PCR; TCRdb keeps in-frame clones, though not all of them. The sample includes 25,000 to 30,000 clones, more than 60% seen only once; the top ten take 6% to 9.5%. Regarding time point: week 35, safety follow-up. Every single dose of the vaccine, 300 ug of mutant IDH1 20-mer peptide, came with topical imiquimod. Sample: PBMCs, taken from a glioma patient whose treatment included an IDH1 peptide vaccine. The receptors stem from a man between 50 and 59 years old with glioma.

This clone appeared a single time. The chain employs TRBV11-2 and TRBJ2-7; tentative D call: TRBD2 (6 bases). The CDR3 totals 12 residues. V was clipped by 4 bases and J by 11 bases, with 15 bases between them. Germline-derived CDR1 and CDR2 are SGHAT and FQNNGV. The CDR3 DNA is TGTGCCAGCAGCTCCGGGACTCCGGTTAAGTACTTC. Protein sequence: CASSSGTPVKYF. The whole variable domain, filled in from reference TRBV11-2 and TRBJ2-7, reads EAGVAQSPRYKIIEKRQSVAFWCNPISGHATLYWYQQILGQGPKLLIQFQNNGVVDDSQLPKDRFSAERLKGVDSTLKIQPAKLEDSAVYLCASSSGTPVKYFGPGTRLTVT.

The rearrangement joins TRBV14 to TRBJ1-3; D is perhaps TRBD1 (6 bases). The CDR3 runs to 16 residues. Trimming pared 1 base from V and 5 bases from J, leaving 15 bases between. CDR1 and CDR2 from the germline V gene are SGHDN and FVKESK. The CDR3 DNA follows: TGTGCCAGCAGCCAAGTTATACAGGGAAACAGAAACACCATATATTTT. It specifies CASSQVIQGNRNTIYF.

This clone was seen a handful of times. V gene TRBV4-1 combines with J gene TRBJ2-1; D may be TRBD2 (6 bases). The V gene's germline CDR1 is MGHRA and CDR2 YSYEKL. Trimming took 4 bases from V and 9 from J, leaving 16 bases between them. This CDR3 comprises 14 residues. The CDR3 protein is CASSPQPTSTEQFF. CDR3 DNA: TGCGCCAGCAGCCCTCAACCCACTAGCACTGAGCAGTTCTTC.

V gene TRBV6-5 combines with J gene TRBJ2-1, with 8 bases lining up with TRBD1. This CDR3 contains 15 residues. The germline V gene has CDR1 MNHEY and CDR2 SVGAGI. The V segment lost 6 bases and the J segment 3 bases; nucleotides outside the gene matches: 7. CDR3 in amino acids: CASRHRGVHYNEQFF. Written as DNA, the CDR3 is TGTGCCAGCAGGCACAGGGGGGTACACTACAATGAGCAGTTCTTC.

CDR3 DNA: TGTGCCAGCAGCTTAAAACTAGCGGACCAAGAGACCCAGTACTTC. The encoded protein is CASSLKLADQETQYF. The rearrangement links TRBV11-2 to TRBJ2-5; 8 positions agree with TRBD2. The CDR3 runs to 15 residues. The J segment lost 0 bases and the V segment lost 2 bases, leaving 2 bases of the junction unmatched. From germline, CDR1 is SGHAT and CDR2 FQNNGV.

V gene TRBV30 combines with J gene TRBJ2-3, with unresolved D. V dropped 0 bases and J dropped 5 bases, with 18 bases sitting between them. This CDR3 is 16 amino acids long. The V gene's germline CDR1 is GTSNPN and CDR2 SVGIG (reference sequence). As DNA, the CDR3 is TGTGCCTGGAGTGTACGGGCACAAGGGTGGGGAGATACGCAGTATTTT. It encodes CAWSVRAQGWGDTQYF.

This sequence joins TRBV5-6 and TRBJ2-1, with 9 bases lining up with TRBD2. Germline values: CDR1 SGHDT, CDR2 YYEEEE. The CDR3 length is 17 residues. Unmatched junction bases numbered 15, after V lost 4 bases and J lost 7 bases. Here the CDR3 reads CASSSLGRLAGSNEQFF. CDR3 nucleotides: TGTGCCAGCAGCAGCCTTGGAAGGCTAGCGGGGTCTAATGAGCAGTTCTTC. Variable domain in full (rest from reference TRBV5-6 and TRBJ2-1): DAGVTQSPTHLIKTRGQQVTLRCSPKSGHDTVSWYQQALGQGPQFIFQYYEEEERQRGNFPDRFSGHQFPNYSSELNVNALLLGDSALYLCASSSLGRLAGSNEQFFGPGTRLTVL.

This clone was found a few times. This specimen includes other DNA sequences encoding the same CDR3. The J gene is TRBJ2-1, the V gene TRBV5-8; D unresolved. Germline CDR1 and CDR2: SGHTS and YDEGEE. Between the trimmed V and J ends, which lost 4 bases and 7 bases, there was a span of 6 bases. The CDR3 is 11 amino acids. CDR3 bases: TGTGCCAGCAGCCCCCGGAATGAGCAGTTCTTC. Residues: CASSPRNEQFF.

V gene TRBV5-5 combines with J gene TRBJ1-3; perhaps TRBD1 as D (6 bases). V lost 2 bases, J lost 3 bases, and 18 bases lay in between. The germline CDR1 and CDR2 sequences are SGHKS and YYEKEE (reference sequence). The CDR3 is made up of 17 amino acids. The CDR3 region has the DNA TGTGCCAGCAGCTTTGGGCTTGGGGGCCTGAGTGGAAACACCATATATTTT. Amino acids: CASSFGLGGLSGNTIYF.

J is TRBJ1-4 and V is TRBV27; D call uncertain. Between the trimmed V and J ends, which lost 6 bases and 0 bases, there was a span of 11 bases. Germline V CDR1 and CDR2: MNHEY, SMNVEV (reference sequence). The CDR3 consists of 15 residues. The CDR3 loop is CASSPDLATNEKLFF. DNA of the CDR3: TGTGCCAGCAGCCCGGACCTAGCAACTAATGAAAAACTGTTTTTT.

A few counts support this clone. J is TRBJ1-2 and V is TRBV5-6, with 7 bases identical to TRBD1. CDR1 is SGHDT, CDR2 YYEEEE, per germline. CDR3 size: 14 residues. The V segment lost 3 bases and the J segment 7 bases; nucleotides outside the gene matches: 9. The DNA of the CDR3 is TGTGCCAGCAGCTCTCCGGACAGGCTTTCTGGCTACACCTTC. This translates into CASSSPDRLSGYTF. Full variable domain (missing parts from reference TRBV5-6 and TRBJ1-2): DAGVTQSPTHLIKTRGQQVTLRCSPKSGHDTVSWYQQALGQGPQFIFQYYEEEERQRGNFPDRFSGHQFPNYSSELNVNALLLGDSALYLCASSSPDRLSGYTFGSGTRLTVV.

The CDR3 protein is CASSGTGEFTEAFF. The CDR3, as DNA: TGTGCCAGCAGCGGGACAGGGGAATTCACTGAAGCTTTCTTT. The gene calls are TRBV9 and TRBJ1-1; the match to TRBD1 covers 9 bases. CDR1 and CDR2 from the germline V gene are SGDLS and YYNGEE. Trimming took 3 bases from V and 4 from J; bases not matched to a gene: 4. CDR3 length equals 14 residues.

This clone has more than one count but fewer than ten. The chain employs TRBV5-1 and TRBJ2-7; TRBD2 agrees at 7 bases. This CDR3 is 16 amino acids long. Germline CDR1 is SGHRS and CDR2 is YFSETQ. Trimming removed 0 bases from V and 2 bases from J; junction bases left unmatched: 8. CDR3 nucleotide sequence: TGCGCCAGCAGCTTGGCCCCAGCGGGGAGCACCTACGAGCAGTACTTC. This gives the protein CASSLAPAGSTYEQYF.

The J gene is TRBJ2-2, the V gene TRBV10-3; the D is unclear. This CDR3 region has 16 residues. The ends were cut back, 3 bases at V and 3 bases at J, with 14 bases in the middle. The germline gives CDR1 ENHRY, CDR2 SYGVKD. In nucleotides, the CDR3 is TGTGCCATCAGTGATAGAACCCAGTCGGACACCGGGGAGCTGTTTTTT. Its translation is CAISDRTQSDTGELFF.

The chain couples TRBV7-8 to TRBJ2-1; TRBD2 agrees at 8 bases. CDR3 length: 15 amino acids. CDR1 and CDR2 (germline): SGHVS, FQNEAQ. The trim removed 6 bases at V and 8 bases at J, leaving 12 bases unmatched. The CDR3 nucleotides are TGTGCCAGCAGACCTAGGGTAGCGGGGCGGGATGAGCAGTTCTTC. This translates into CASRPRVAGRDEQFF. The variable domain in full, completed from reference TRBV7-8 and TRBJ2-1, reads GAGVSQSPRYKVAKRGQDVALRCDPISGHVSLFWYQQALGQGPEFLTYFQNEAQLDKSGLPSDRFFAERPEGSVSTLKIQRTQQEDSAVYLCASRPRVAGRDEQFFGPGTRLTVL.

The gene calls are TRBV19 and TRBJ2-7; 9 bases are a match to TRBD1. The CDR3 runs 14 residues. J was trimmed by 2 bases and V by 6 bases; bases with no gene match: 5. Germline V gene lookup returns CDR1 LNHDA and CDR2 SQIVND (reference sequence). CDR3 sequence: CASSYGTGPYEQYF. CDR3 coding DNA: TGTGCCAGTAGCTACGGGACAGGGCCCTACGAGCAGTACTTC.

The chain carries TRBV19 and TRBJ2-7, with 10 nucleotides matching TRBD1. The J segment lost 3 bases and the V segment lost 5 bases, leaving 1 base of the junction unmatched. Germline CDR1 and CDR2: LNHDA and SQIVND (reference sequence). The CDR3 contains 13 residues. As DNA, the CDR3 is TGTGCCAGTAGTTGGACAGGGGGCTACGAGCAGTACTTC. It specifies CASSWTGGYEQYF.